This T cell receptor (beta chain) was documented in a study of T cells in Graves' hyperthyroidism and ophthalmopathy. Amplified regions were TCR beta CDR3 sequences from RNA transcripts. HTBI primers were used for first-round RT-PCR of the TCR CDR3. Via MiXCR, TCRdb re-called the multiplex PCR reads, giving one row per CDR3 protein. This sample yields around 370,000 distinct CDR3 sequences, of which less than 20% are seen a single time; 40% belongs to the top ten. Germline lookup yields CDR1 LNHNV and CDR2 YYDKDF (reference sequence). The CDR3 runs 16 residues. V was pared by 1 base and J by 3 bases, with 13 bases between. Study-wide results and caveats: Blood also carried most thyroid clonotypes expanded above 0.001.

Ophthalmopathy patients had moderate-to-severe active disease, CAS ≥3, NOSPECS ≥4, and disease duration under 3 months. Clinicians diagnosed patients from clinical symptoms, serum thyroxine and TRAb, thyroid ultrasound and orbital computed tomography. Ten or more counts support this clonotype. Its antigen is currently unknown. Sequenced input: blood. This TCR derives from a man between 18 and 29 years old with Graves' ophthalmopathy. The rearrangement links TRBV15 to TRBJ2-4; the D gene is possibly TRBD1 (6 bases). The CDR3 DNA follows: TGTGCCACCAGCAGAGGAGATCCCAGGGGCAAAAACATTCAGTACTTC. This sequence encodes CATSRGDPRGKNIQYF.